A single sample is the source of the 22 T cell receptor beta chains below, sequenced in a study of T cells in pancreatic ductal adenocarcinoma. Profiling relied on immunoSEQ multiplex PCR, and the TCRdb table lists in-frame clones only, not all of them. Of about 9,400 clones listed, under 70% are singletons. Selected pancreatic ductal adenocarcinoma patients had undergone surgery without neoadjuvant therapy. Material: pancreatic tumor tissue. Receptor source: a human donor with pancreatic ductal adenocarcinoma.

This clone has a handful of counts. The rearrangement joins TRBV7-3 to TRBJ1-2, with D unresolved. This CDR3 has 12 residues. Trimming took 3 bases from V and 6 from J, leaving 8 bases between them. Germline V CDR1 and CDR2: SGHTA, FQGTGA. The CDR3: CASSFARDGYTF. The CDR3 coding sequence is TGTGCCAGCAGCTTTGCAAGGGATGGCTACACCTTC.

The chain employs TRBV4-1 and TRBJ2-5, with TRBD1 matching 7 bases. The CDR3 has 15 amino acids. Germline loops: CDR1 MGHRA, CDR2 YSYEKL. V gave up 1 base and J gave up 1 base; unmatched junction bases: 3. In nucleotides, the CDR3 is TGCGCCAGCAGCCAAGGGTGGGACAGCCAAGAGACCCAGTACTTC. Protein: CASSQGWDSQETQYF.

The V call is TRBV19, the J call TRBJ2-5, with a tentative D call TRBD2 (6 bases). The CDR3 loop spans 14 amino acids. The V and J ends lost 3 bases and 4 bases respectively, with 12 bases between them. In germline, CDR1 is LNHDA, CDR2 SQIVND (reference sequence). In DNA, the CDR3 is TGTGCCAGTAGTATCCTGGGGGGAGCAGAGACCCAGTACTTC. It specifies CASSILGGAETQYF.

The chain couples TRBV5-5 to TRBJ2-4; 9 bases agree with TRBD2. The CDR3 totals 14 residues. V lost 4 bases and J lost 8; bases outside the gene matches: 7. Germline V gene lookup returns CDR1 SGHKS and CDR2 YYEKEE (reference sequence). The CDR3 nucleotides read TGTGCCAGCAGCATTAGCGGGAGCAGGGACATTCAGTACTTC. It translates to CASSISGSRDIQYF.

This rearrangement joins TRBV28 to TRBJ1-2; a weak D match, TRBD1 (5 bases). The V gene lost 6 bases and the J gene lost 5 bases, with 10 bases spanning the gap. The germline gives CDR1 MDHEN, CDR2 SYDVKM. The CDR3 length is 12 residues. The CDR3 nucleotides are TGTGCCAGCAGCGGACACAAATATGGCTACACCTTC. It translates to CASSGHKYGYTF.

By its share, this clone is medium-sized. The rearrangement uses TRBV11-3 and TRBJ2-3, with a weak D call TRBD1 (5 bases). CDR3 length equals 15 residues. Per the germline V gene, CDR1 is SGHNT and CDR2 is YENEEA. The V and J ends lost 1 base and 2 bases respectively, with 10 bases between them. This chain's CDR3 is CASSLGLGLTDTQYF. The CDR3 DNA is TGTGCCAGCAGCTTAGGCTTGGGGCTCACAGATACGCAGTATTTT.

V and J are TRBV5-4 and TRBJ1-5; 8 bases are shared with TRBD1. The CDR3 loop spans 19 amino acids. Trimming removed 0 bases from V and 11 bases from J; junction bases left unmatched: 22. Germline V CDR1 and CDR2: SGHNT, YYREEE (reference sequence). The CDR3 sequence: CASSLGGQVSERQQSAQHF. Here the CDR3 DNA reads TGTGCCAGCAGCTTGGGGGGACAGGTCAGCGAGCGACAGCAATCAGCCCAGCATTTT.

The J gene is TRBJ1-1, the V gene TRBV6-5, with 8 bases lining up with TRBD1. V was clipped by 5 bases and J by 6 bases; unmatched bases: 5. This CDR3 spans 13 amino acids. In germline, CDR1 is MNHEY, CDR2 SVGAGI. This CDR3 reads CASSGQGGAEAFF. CDR3 coding DNA: TGTGCCAGCAGTGGACAGGGAGGCGCTGAAGCTTTCTTT.

This clone occurred once. The J gene is TRBJ1-2, the V gene TRBV5-1; 7 bases are a match to TRBD1. V was clipped by 4 bases and J by 0 bases; unmatched bases: 6. In germline, CDR1 is SGHRS, CDR2 YFSETQ. CDR3 length: 15 amino acids. The DNA of the CDR3 is TGCGCCAGCAGCGCCGGACAGGCTACTAACTATGGCTACACCTTC. This codes for CASSAGQATNYGYTF.

The genes are TRBV9 and TRBJ2-7; D is possibly TRBD2 (5 bases). CDR3 length: 14 residues. V shed 1 base and J shed 3 bases, with 11 bases lying between them. Germline V gene lookup returns CDR1 SGDLS and CDR2 YYNGEE. CDR3 protein: CASSVNVAGYEQYF. Written as DNA, the CDR3 is TGTGCCAGCAGCGTAAACGTTGCGGGCTACGAGCAGTACTTC.

The CDR3 region is CAGKDVLILHYEQYF. DNA of the CDR3: TGCGCCGGTAAGGATGTCCTAATCCTACACTACGAGCAGTACTTC. The chain employs TRBV10-1 and TRBJ2-7; D ambiguous. V lost 11 bases to trimming and J lost 3 bases, with 23 bases between them. CDR1 and CDR2 (germline): WNHNN, SYGVQD (reference sequence). The CDR3 spans 15 residues.

The chain is built from TRBV6-1 and TRBJ1-2; D gene ambiguous. Trimming left V 6 bases short and J 4 bases short, with 6 bases between. There are 11 residues in the CDR3. The germline CDR1 and CDR2 sequences are MNHNS and SASEGT. The CDR3 reads CASRRRYGYTF. CDR3 bases: TGTGCCAGCAGGCGCCGCTATGGCTACACCTTC.

This clone was recorded a few times. This chain connects TRBV4-1 to TRBJ1-2; D is ambiguous. Germline V gene data show CDR1 as MGHRA and CDR2 as YSYEKL. The CDR3 is 14 amino acids. V was shortened by 0 bases and J by 4 bases, with 9 bases between the two germline ends. The DNA of the CDR3 is TGCGCCAGCAGCCAAGACCAGTCTGTCTATGGCTACACCTTC. Translation gives CASSQDQSVYGYTF.

This clone was detected only once. The chain has TRBV7-9 and TRBJ2-1; 8 bases agree with TRBD2. The CDR3 consists of 18 residues. The germline V gene has CDR1 SEHNR and CDR2 FQNEAQ (reference sequence). With 5 bases clipped from V and 0 bases from J, the junction kept 12 bases outside the gene matches. The CDR3 coding sequence is TGTGCCAGCAGCCCCCCGGGGGGGGGCCCTAGCTCCTACAATGAGCAGTTCTTC. Amino acids: CASSPPGGGPSSYNEQFF.

This clone is labeled as medium-sized (0.01 to 0.1%). V and J are TRBV7-9 and TRBJ2-7; D is perhaps TRBD1 (5 bases). Trimming cost V 6 bases and J 10 bases, with 16 bases left between them. Per the germline V gene, CDR1 is SEHNR and CDR2 is FQNEAQ (reference sequence). The CDR3 is made up of 12 amino acids. CDR3 in amino acids: CASSAGVGVQYF. The DNA for the CDR3 is TGTGCCAGCAGTGCTGGGGTAGGGGTTCAGTACTTC.

This sequence joins TRBV28 and TRBJ1-2, with D possibly being TRBD1 (6 bases). The CDR3 extends over 13 amino acids. The germline V gene has CDR1 MDHEN and CDR2 SYDVKM. Trimming shortened V by 5 bases and J by 7 bases, and 14 bases separated the two germline ends. The chain's CDR3 is CASSLRGSRGYTF. The CDR3 coding sequence is TGTGCCAGCAGTCTAAGGGGGTCGCGTGGCTACACCTTC.

The gene calls are TRBV2 and TRBJ1-5; D call uncertain. The ends were cut back, 1 base at V and 9 bases at J, with 7 bases in the middle. The CDR3 has 12 amino acids. Germline values: CDR1 SNHLY, CDR2 FYNNEI. The CDR3 loop reads CASSEEVGPQHF. The CDR3 DNA reads as TGTGCCAGCAGTGAAGAAGTCGGGCCCCAGCATTTT.

The J gene is TRBJ1-3, the V gene TRBV6-1, with D perhaps TRBD1 (6 bases). CDR3 length equals 13 residues. Trimming took off 7 bases at V and 2 bases at J, with 9 bases between the two ends. The V gene's germline CDR1 is MNHNS and CDR2 SASEGT. The chain's CDR3 is CASTRGAGNTIYF. In nucleotides, the CDR3 is TGTGCCAGCACCAGGGGTGCTGGAAACACCATATATTTT.

The chain recombines TRBV5-5 with TRBJ2-3; D remains ambiguous. V shed 1 base and J shed 5 bases, with 11 bases lying between them. There are 14 residues in the CDR3. Germline-derived CDR1 and CDR2 are SGHKS and YYEKEE (reference sequence). The CDR3: CASSLWVQEDTQYF. CDR3 bases: TGTGCCAGCAGCTTGTGGGTCCAGGAAGATACGCAGTATTTT.

The CDR3 protein is CASTAGLGTAEAFF. The DNA for the CDR3 is TGTGCCAGCACCGCCGGCCTTGGAACCGCTGAAGCTTTCTTT. This sequence joins TRBV2 and TRBJ1-1; D remains unclear. Germline CDR1 reads SNHLY; CDR2 reads FYNNEI. There are 14 residues in the CDR3. The V end lost 7 bases, the J end lost 6 bases, and 18 bases lay between the germline ends.

As DNA, the CDR3 is TGTGCCAGCAGTTTATTAGGACGGAGCAACACCGGGGAGCTGTTTTTT. Protein: CASSLLGRSNTGELFF. The gene calls are TRBV28 and TRBJ2-2; D not certain. The CDR3 contains 16 residues. V lost 1 base and J lost 2, with 11 bases in between. The germline V gene has CDR1 MDHEN and CDR2 SYDVKM.

This clone was picked up a small number of times. Relative to the germline gene, one junction end is altered; a read error may explain this. The CDR3, as DNA: TGTGCCAGCAGCTTAATCCCGGGGCGGCTGAACTCTGAAGCTTTCTTT. Encoded protein: CASSLIPGRLNSEAFF. The chain combines TRBV7-2 with TRBJ1-1, with D possibly being TRBD1 (5 bases). CDR1 and CDR2 from the germline V gene are SGHTA and FQGNSA. The CDR3 consists of 16 residues.